The 10 T cell receptor beta chains reported below all come from one sample, sequenced in a study of spatial heterogeneity in lung cancer (dated by TCRdb to the late 2010s). Results the study describes overall, beyond this receptor: The number of expanded intratumoral alpha and beta TCRs correlated with the tumor nonsynonymous mutation count.

The library was produced with 5' RACE. The instrument was a NextSeq 500. In-frame beta chains were kept once TCRdb had trimmed the public reads at Q25 with fastp and called clones with MiXCR. Each entry merges the rows of one CDR3 protein and shows their most common DNA and genes. The sample contains several thousand distinct CDR3 sequences, almost 5% of them found a single time. The leading ten clones occupy around 25% of the sample. The time point tag for this specimen amounts to: sample taken at primary tumor resection. Their cognate antigens are unknown. The sample consisted of lung tumor tissue, taken at surgery. The origin of the receptors is a male donor with early-stage non-small cell lung cancer.

This clonotype appeared many times. The gene calls are TRBV4-1 and TRBJ1-1; D unresolved. This CDR3 is 11 amino acids long. The germline CDR1 and CDR2 sequences are MGHRA and YSYEKL. Trimming removed 1 base from V and 9 bases from J, with 6 bases in between. The CDR3 nucleotides read TGCGCCAGCAGCCAAGGATCCCAAGCTTTCTTT. The encoded protein is CASSQGSQAFF.

This clonotype occurred many times. The chain joins TRBV9 to TRBJ2-6; D gene uncertain. Germline loops: CDR1 SGDLS, CDR2 YYNGEE. Deletions cut 1 base from V and 0 bases from J, with 5 bases between. CDR3 length: 15 residues. The CDR3 nucleotides are TGTGCCAGCAGCGTAACTGTCTCTGGGGCCAACGTCCTGACTTTC. It specifies CASSVTVSGANVLTF.

This clonotype was counted at least ten times. This CDR3 reads CASSYPTSGSIKRDEQYF. CDR3 nucleotide sequence: TGTGCCAGCAGTTACCCGACTAGCGGGAGTATTAAAAGGGACGAGCAGTACTTC. This chain links TRBV6-6 with TRBJ2-7, with TRBD2 identical over 12 bases. The CDR3 covers 18 residues. The V segment lost 2 bases and the J segment 5 bases; nucleotides outside the gene matches: 13. Germline V gene lookup returns CDR1 MNHNY and CDR2 SVGAGI (reference sequence).

This clonotype counts as medium-sized. V usage is TRBV20-1 and J usage is TRBJ2-1; 7 nucleotides align to TRBD2. The CDR3 runs to 15 residues. Germline V gene data show CDR1 as DFQATT and CDR2 as SNEGSKA (reference sequence). Trimming removed 0 bases from V and 3 bases from J; junction bases left unmatched: 5. The DNA of the CDR3 is TGCAGTGCTAGAGATCCCCGGGGGGACTACAATGAGCAGTTCTTC. It specifies CSARDPRGDYNEQFF.

Details on this clonotype: A much more abundant neighbour one base away suggests this may be a read error. J is TRBJ2-1 and V is TRBV7-8; TRBD2 aligns across 9 bases. This CDR3 spans 14 amino acids. Germline V gene sequence: CDR1 SGHVS, CDR2 FQNEAQ. CDR3 nucleotides: TGTGCCAGCAGCTTAGTGCTAGCGGGAAATGAGCAGTTATTC. Translating gives CASSLVLAGNEQLF.

This clonotype was counted ten times or more. The gene calls are TRBV20-1 and TRBJ2-7, with 9 bases fitting TRBD1. The CDR3 length is 13 residues. The trim removed 6 bases at V and 2 bases at J, leaving 5 bases unmatched. CDR1 DFQATT and CDR2 SNEGSKA come from the germline V gene (reference sequence). CDR3: CSANRDRAYEQYF. CDR3 bases: TGCAGTGCCAACCGGGACAGGGCCTACGAGCAGTACTTC.

By proportion, this clonotype is medium-sized. CDR3 loop: CSAMKGDEQYF. The DNA of the CDR3 is TGCAGTGCAATGAAGGGCGACGAGCAGTACTTC. The chain recombines TRBV20-1 with TRBJ2-7; D is unclear. V gave up 6 bases and J gave up 5 bases, with 11 bases separating them. Germline CDR1 is DFQATT and CDR2 is SNEGSKA (reference sequence). CDR3 size: 11 residues.

The J gene is TRBJ2-2, the V gene TRBV7-6; possibly TRBD1 for D (5 bases). This CDR3 region has 15 residues. The germline V gene encodes CDR1 SGHVS and CDR2 FNYEAQ. With 1 base removed from V and 4 bases from J, the gap between germline ends came to 10 bases. The CDR3 reads CASSLVGEGTGELFF. Here the CDR3 DNA reads TGTGCCAGCAGCTTAGTAGGGGAAGGCACCGGGGAGCTGTTTTTT.

This clonotype was seen repeatedly, ten times or more. This chain connects TRBV5-1 to TRBJ2-7; D is ambiguous. This CDR3 has 14 amino acids. Germline V gene sequence: CDR1 SGHRS, CDR2 YFSETQ. Deletions cut 0 bases from V and 2 bases from J, with 9 bases between. Here the CDR3 DNA reads TGCGCCAGCAGCTTGGAGGCTGGAACCTACGAGCAGTACTTC. Translating gives CASSLEAGTYEQYF.

This clonotype was seen ten or more times. V and J are TRBV7-6 and TRBJ2-2, with D uncertain. CDR3 length equals 12 residues. V was cut by 0 bases and J by 7 bases, with 3 bases left in between. The germline V gene has CDR1 SGHVS and CDR2 FNYEAQ. CDR3 sequence reads: CASSLAIGELFF. CDR3 in DNA: TGTGCCAGCAGCTTAGCTATCGGGGAGCTGTTTTTT.